The 27 T cell receptor beta chains listed next were all sequenced from one sample in a study of blood T cell repertoires in COVID-19 (dated by TCRdb to 2018 to 2021). The method behind the library was the immunoSEQ multiplex PCR assay. TCRdb limited this immuneACCESS table to in-frame rearrangements with V and J called. A share of clones is missing; checked studies link under half to unresolved V genes, and the rest is unexplained. In this sample the table shows 250,000 to 400,000 clones, under 90% of which occur a single time. Less than 3.5% of the sample rests with the top ten. Input material: peripheral blood. These receptor sequences come from a woman aged 25 to 39 with COVID-19, enrolled during active disease.

This rearrangement joins TRBV7-9 to TRBJ1-1; 7 bases agree with TRBD1. This CDR3 has 14 amino acids. J gave up 1 base and V 3 bases, and 2 bases lay outside the gene matches. The germline CDR1 and CDR2 sequences are SEHNR and FQNEAQ (reference sequence). The CDR3 DNA is TGTGCCAGCAGCTTCGGGACAGAGAACACTGAAGCTTTCTTT. It is translated as CASSFGTENTEAFF.

The DNA of the CDR3 is TGTGCCAGCGCCCGTACGGCAGCTAGCGGGACGGGTGAGCAGTTCTTC. It specifies CASARTAASGTGEQFF. The chain has TRBV11-2 and TRBJ2-1, with 9 bases that match TRBD2. CDR1 is SGHAT and CDR2 is FQNNGV in the germline V gene. V lost 8 bases, J lost 9 bases, and 17 bases stayed unmatched. The CDR3 has 16 amino acids.

This sequence joins TRBV11-2 and TRBJ1-5; TRBD1 matches 7 bases. The CDR3 loop spans 15 amino acids. After removal of 4 bases from V and 4 bases from J, the junction contained 7 bases not matched to a gene. The germline V gene encodes CDR1 SGHAT and CDR2 FQNNGV. The CDR3 sequence: CASSSLTGLNQPQHF. Written as DNA, the CDR3 is TGTGCCAGCAGCTCCTTGACAGGGCTTAATCAGCCCCAGCATTTT.

The genes are TRBV18 and TRBJ1-2; D uncertain. Trimming removed 2 bases at V and 0 bases at J, with 13 bases between. Germline V gene data show CDR1 as KGHSH and CDR2 as LQKENI. The CDR3 has 16 amino acids. The CDR3 DNA reads as TGTGCCAGCTCACCAGCGGTTTTCAGTACTAACTATGGCTACACCTTC. Its protein product is CASSPAVFSTNYGYTF.

This clone was observed at least ten times. The chain combines TRBV23-1 with TRBJ2-7; 8 positions match TRBD1. TRBV23-1 is an open reading frame whose function is uncertain. With V trimmed by 4 bases and J by 5 bases, 10 bases remained unmatched. The CDR3 consists of 15 residues. Here the CDR3 DNA reads TGCGCCAGCAGTCCGGGACAGGAGCGTGAGGACGAGCAGTACTTC. The encoded protein is CASSPGQEREDEQYF.

This chain uses TRBV28 with TRBJ1-1; the D gene is possibly TRBD1 (6 bases). Trimming took 3 bases from V and 1 from J, leaving 15 bases between them. Per the germline V gene, CDR1 is MDHEN and CDR2 is SYDVKM. The CDR3 sequence is 16 residues long. The CDR3 bases are TGTGCCAGCAGTTTCTACCTGACAGGTGCGAACACTGAAGCTTTCTTT. It specifies CASSFYLTGANTEAFF.

This clone showed up just once. The chain couples TRBV28 to TRBJ1-2, with D tentatively TRBD1 (6 bases). The V end lost 2 bases, the J end lost 4 bases, and 14 bases lay between the germline ends. The CDR3 extends over 15 amino acids. Germline V gives CDR1 MDHEN, CDR2 SYDVKM. The CDR3 sequence: CASSLESGQLYGYTF. In DNA, the CDR3 is TGTGCCAGCAGTTTAGAAAGTGGACAGCTCTATGGCTACACCTTC.

The V and J genes are TRBV11-2 and TRBJ2-7; 8 bases are shared with TRBD2. Germline V gene sequence: CDR1 SGHAT, CDR2 FQNNGV. V lost 5 bases, J lost 5 bases, and 11 bases stayed unmatched. The length of the CDR3 is 15 residues. The CDR3 spells CASSRIGRANNEQYF. The DNA of the CDR3 is TGTGCCAGCAGCCGAATCGGGAGGGCGAATAACGAGCAGTACTTC.

This rearrangement joins TRBV6-6 to TRBJ2-1, with D perhaps TRBD2 (5 bases). The CDR3 has 14 residues. The germline V and J ends were trimmed by 0 bases and 9 bases, with 12 bases remaining between them. The V gene's germline CDR1 is MNHNY and CDR2 SVGAGI (reference sequence). CDR3 coding DNA: TGTGCCAGCAGTTACTCGCAGAGGGAGAGTGAGCAGTTCTTC. Amino acids: CASSYSQRESEQFF.

The V and J genes are TRBV6-5 and TRBJ2-7, with 10 positions matching TRBD1. CDR1 MNHEY and CDR2 SVGAGI come from the germline V gene. Trimming removed 6 bases from V and 0 bases from J; junction bases left unmatched: 5. CDR3 length: 15 amino acids. The CDR3 bases are TGTGCCAGCAGCATGACAGGGGGCAGCTCCTACGAGCAGTACTTC. Encoded protein: CASSMTGGSSYEQYF.

In DNA, the CDR3 is TGTGCCAGCAGCTGGGACAGGGAGAGCAATCAGCCCCAGCATTTT. Protein: CASSWDRESNQPQHF. V usage is TRBV7-9 and J usage is TRBJ1-5, with 9 bases aligning to TRBD1. In germline, CDR1 is SEHNR, CDR2 FQNEAQ (reference sequence). The CDR3 sequence is 15 residues long. The J segment lost 1 base and the V segment lost 4 bases, leaving 2 bases of the junction unmatched.

This clone came up a few times. The V call is TRBV28, the J call TRBJ1-6; TRBD1 is a possible D gene (5 bases). The CDR3 consists of 13 residues. Trimming took off 8 bases at V and 7 bases at J, with 12 bases between the two ends. Germline V gene lookup returns CDR1 MDHEN and CDR2 SYDVKM. The CDR3 DNA follows: TGTGCCAGCGTCGGGGGGGGGAATTCACCCCTCCACTTT. As protein: CASVGGGNSPLHF.

Remarks on this clone: The same CDR3 arises from other DNA sequences in this sample as well. This sequence joins TRBV18 and TRBJ1-1, with TRBD1 matching over 10 bases. Germline CDR1 KGHSH, CDR2 LQKENI. This CDR3 region has 13 residues. The V and J ends lost 3 bases and 6 bases, in that order; junction bases with no gene match: 1. CDR3 sequence: CASSPGQGAEAFF. CDR3 sequence (DNA): TGTGCCAGCTCACCTGGACAGGGGGCTGAAGCTTTCTTT.

The chain has TRBV18 and TRBJ1-4, with 8 nucleotides matching TRBD1. V shed 4 bases, J shed 8 bases, and the junction held 6 bases outside the gene matches. The CDR3 length is 14 residues. CDR1 and CDR2 (germline): KGHSH, LQKENI. This CDR3 is CASSLGTGGEKLFF. The CDR3 DNA follows: TGTGCCAGCTCACTTGGGACAGGTGGAGAAAAACTGTTTTTT. The whole variable domain, filled in from reference TRBV18 and TRBJ1-4, reads NAGVMQNPRHLVRRRGQEARLRCSPMKGHSHVYWYRQLPEEGLKFMVYLQKENIIDESGMPKERFSAEFPKEGPSILRIQQVVRGDSAAYFCASSLGTGGEKLFFGSGTQLSVL.

The V call is TRBV7-2, the J call TRBJ1-1; D remains ambiguous. The CDR3 sequence is 14 residues long. V lost 6 bases and J 0 bases, leaving 11 bases between the germline ends. Germline V gene sequence: CDR1 SGHTA, CDR2 FQGNSA. CDR3 residues: CASSTSGMNTEAFF. The DNA of the CDR3 is TGTGCCAGCAGTACATCGGGGATGAACACTGAAGCTTTCTTT. Using reference TRBV7-2 and TRBJ1-1 for the parts outside the CDR3, the full variable domain is GAGVSQSPSNKVTEKGKDVELRCDPISGHTALYWYRQSLGQGLEFLIYFQGNSAPDKSGLPSDRFSAERTGGSVSTLTIQRTQQEDSAVYLCASSTSGMNTEAFFGQGTRLTVV.

The rearrangement links TRBV25-1 to TRBJ1-1, with D unclear. Trimming stripped 0 bases from V and 5 bases from J, with 13 bases between. The CDR3 runs 15 residues. Germline loops: CDR1 MGHDK, CDR2 SYGVNS. The CDR3: CASSEYEGAKTEAFF. Written as DNA, the CDR3 is TGTGCCAGCAGTGAATATGAGGGAGCGAAAACTGAAGCTTTCTTT.

The chain couples TRBV5-6 to TRBJ1-4; no clear D gene. V lost 4 bases and J 7 bases, leaving 11 bases between the germline ends. Germline values: CDR1 SGHDT, CDR2 YYEEEE. CDR3 size: 13 residues. CDR3 DNA sequence: TGTGCCAGCAGCGGGCGGGGTGCTGAAAAACTGTTTTTT. Translation gives CASSGRGAEKLFF. Looking up the rest from reference TRBV5-6 and TRBJ1-4 gives the full variable domain: DAGVTQSPTHLIKTRGQQVTLRCSPKSGHDTVSWYQQALGQGPQFIFQYYEEEERQRGNFPDRFSGHQFPNYSSELNVNALLLGDSALYLCASSGRGAEKLFFGSGTQLSVL.

V is TRBV30 and J is TRBJ1-5; weak D call: TRBD1 (5 bases). Trimming pared 4 bases from V and 0 bases from J, leaving 16 bases between. The length of the CDR3 is 16 residues. Germline V lookup: CDR1 GTSNPN, CDR2 SVGIG (reference sequence). As DNA, the CDR3 is TGTGCCTGGACCAGGGAGGGCAGTTATAGCAATCAGCCCCAGCATTTT. This codes for CAWTREGSYSNQPQHF.

V and J are TRBV2 and TRBJ2-5, with unresolved D. Between the trimmed V and J ends, which lost 2 bases and 2 bases, there was a span of 9 bases. From germline, CDR1 is SNHLY and CDR2 FYNNEI. The CDR3 is 14 amino acids. The CDR3 reads CASSESTVQETQYF. CDR3 bases: TGTGCCAGCAGTGAATCCACAGTTCAAGAGACCCAGTACTTC.

V usage is TRBV5-5 and J usage is TRBJ1-1, with D perhaps TRBD1 (6 bases). Trimming took 4 bases from V and 2 from J, leaving 12 bases between them. CDR3 length: 14 amino acids. The germline gives CDR1 SGHKS, CDR2 YYEKEE (reference sequence). The CDR3 reads CASSRDGGNTEAFF. Here the CDR3 DNA reads TGTGCCAGCAGCCGCGATGGGGGCAACACTGAAGCTTTCTTT.

This clone was recorded only once. The chain joins TRBV27 to TRBJ2-7, with 9 bases that match TRBD1. This CDR3 contains 15 residues. Unmatched junction bases numbered 9, after V lost 5 bases and J lost 4 bases. Germline CDR1 MNHEY, CDR2 SMNVEV (reference sequence). DNA for the CDR3: TGTGCCAGCAGTCCCCACACAGGGGGCGGATACGAGCAGTACTTC. Protein product: CASSPHTGGGYEQYF.

V gene TRBV7-9 combines with J gene TRBJ1-3; 7 bases fit TRBD1. The CDR3 is 16 residues long. CDR1 and CDR2 from the germline V gene are SEHNR and FQNEAQ (reference sequence). The V and J ends lost 5 bases and 0 bases, in that order; junction bases with no gene match: 7. The DNA for the CDR3 is TGTGCCAGCAGCCCCCACAGGGGTTACTCTGGAAACACCATATATTTT. It is translated as CASSPHRGYSGNTIYF.

The chain combines TRBV28 with TRBJ1-2, with 10 bases fitting TRBD1. The CDR3 extends over 15 amino acids. CDR1 is MDHEN and CDR2 is SYDVKM in the germline V gene. Trimming at V came to 6 bases and at J to 4 bases, leaving 8 bases not matched to a gene. The CDR3 is CASSSGTGDPYGYTF. CDR3 bases: TGTGCCAGCAGCTCCGGGACAGGGGATCCCTATGGCTACACCTTC.

This chain joins TRBV6-5 and TRBJ2-7; TRBD1 aligns across 9 bases. Trimming took 0 bases from V and 2 from J; bases not matched to a gene: 2. This CDR3 region has 15 residues. Per germline, CDR1 MNHEY and CDR2 SVGAGI. The CDR3 sequence is CASSYSGQGTYEQYF. As DNA, the CDR3 is TGTGCCAGCAGTTACTCGGGACAGGGAACCTACGAGCAGTACTTC.

The chain carries TRBV10-3 and TRBJ1-1; D unresolved. Trimming shortened V by 0 bases and J by 1 base, and 21 bases separated the two germline ends. This CDR3 contains 19 residues. Germline V CDR1 and CDR2: ENHRY, SYGVKD. The CDR3 spells CAISESGMTWGGKNTEAFF. The CDR3 DNA reads as TGTGCCATCAGTGAGTCGGGAATGACTTGGGGAGGTAAGAACACTGAAGCTTTCTTT.

The chain couples TRBV5-4 to TRBJ2-5; 8 positions agree with TRBD2. The V segment lost 4 bases and the J segment 5 bases; nucleotides outside the gene matches: 7. This CDR3 contains 14 residues. Germline V lookup: CDR1 SGHNT, CDR2 YYREEE (reference sequence). The CDR3 coding sequence is TGTGCCAGCAGCCGGGAGGGCCTAAGGGAGACCCAGTACTTC. Its translation is CASSREGLRETQYF.

The chain joins TRBV5-1 to TRBJ2-3; D not certain. This CDR3 spans 17 amino acids. Germline values: CDR1 SGHRS, CDR2 YFSETQ. The germline V and J ends were trimmed by 0 bases and 0 bases, with 14 bases remaining between them. The CDR3 reads CASSLAALADSTDTQYF. As DNA, the CDR3 is TGCGCCAGCAGCTTGGCCGCTCTGGCCGATAGCACAGATACGCAGTATTTT.